The sequence of this T cell receptor beta chain was determined in a study of cytomegalovirus exposure and HLA in healthy donors. Overall study: Early released data had about 80 million unique TCRs, all coming from HLA-typed donors. Study-wide results and caveats: Most subjects' HLA-A and HLA-B alleles were reportedly predicted from TCR beta sequences. Earlier findings revealed that most TCR beta V segments proved productive either about 90% or about 30% of the time.

Concerning this clone: The antigen is undetermined.

CDR1 is SGHTA, CDR2 FQGNSA, per germline. CDR3 length: 15 residues. After removal of 5 bases from V and 5 bases from J, the junction contained 8 bases not matched to a gene. This PCR relied on a set of 60 Vbeta primers and 13 Jbeta primers. Libraries were prepared by immunoSEQ multiplex PCR; TCRdb keeps only in-frame clonotypes and omits some of them. The sample includes under 150,000 clones, 76% of them seen just once. Sequencing was performed on PBMCs. The TCR was taken from a young man in good health and CMV-seronegative. The chain employs TRBV7-2 and TRBJ2-5; 10 nucleotides align to TRBD2. This CDR3 reads CASSRGLASLETQYF. The DNA of the CDR3 is TGTGCCAGCAGCCGGGGACTAGCGTCCCTGGAGACCCAGTACTTC.